The source of this TCR beta chain is a study of early T cells in non-severe SARS-CoV-2 infection. Study-level information: The sequenced material was bulk RNA from unsorted whole blood, and its chains were unpaired.

Individually, cDNA molecules had unique molecular identifiers attached to them. TCRdb re-analysed the 5' RACE reads in MiXCR, keeping a single row per CDR3 protein. In the table there are roughly 50,000 distinct CDR3 sequences, around 7.5% of which are singletons. CDR1 is LGHDT, CDR2 YNNKEL, per germline (reference sequence). The CDR3 consists of 11 residues. The V gene lost 5 bases and the J gene lost 2 bases, with 4 bases spanning the gap. Material: whole blood. The rearrangement links TRBV3-1 to TRBJ2-7; no clear D gene. This TCR came from an adult who was a healthcare worker with PCR-confirmed SARS-CoV-2 infection or an uninfected control (not recorded which). DNA for the CDR3: TGTGCCAGCAGCGCCGCCTACGAGCAGTACTTC. It codes for CASSAAYEQYF.